These 25 T cell receptor beta chains were all obtained from the same sample, sequenced in a study of Ad26.COV2.S vaccination and SARS-CoV-2 variants. Treatment here: about 20 received Ad26.COV2.S at low or high dose, single or two shots; about 5 received placebo; per-sample allocation not given. The investigators took samples on day 63 after the first vaccine or placebo injection. Clones were sequenced by immunoSEQ multiplex PCR, and TCRdb holds only the in-frame ones, with some missing. The table includes about 420,000 clones, 88% detected once. The sample consisted of peripheral blood, taken in a trial of Ad26.COV2.S vaccine versus placebo. These TCRs come from a person between 18 and 65 years old who received the Ad26.COV2.S COVID-19 vaccine or a placebo.

The chain joins TRBV2 to TRBJ2-7, with 10 nucleotides matching TRBD1. Germline CDR1 is SNHLY and CDR2 is FYNNEI. V gave up 8 bases and J gave up 6 bases; unmatched junction bases: 13. The CDR3 loop spans 15 amino acids. CDR3 bases: TGTGCCAGCCGGGAGGTGGGGACAGGGGAGTCCGAGCAGTACTTC. Its translation is CASREVGTGESEQYF. The variable domain in full, completed from reference TRBV2 and TRBJ2-7, reads EPEVTQTPSHQVTQMGQEVILRCVPISNHLYFYWYRQILGQKVEFLVSFYNNEISEKSEIFDDQFSVERPDGSNFTLKIRSTKLEDSAMYFCASREVGTGESEQYFGPGTRLTVT.

This clone occurred a few times. The rearrangement uses TRBV19 and TRBJ1-6; maybe TRBD1 (6 bases). CDR1 is LNHDA, CDR2 SQIVND, per germline (reference sequence). V lost 4 bases and J 1 base, leaving 14 bases between the germline ends. This CDR3 region has 17 residues. CDR3 sequence (DNA): TGTGCCAGTAGTACTGGGGGGCGTCGTTCCTATAATTCACCCCTCCACTTT. This encodes CASSTGGRRSYNSPLHF.

The chain links TRBV9 to TRBJ2-1, with 9 bases lining up with TRBD1. This CDR3 spans 15 amino acids. Germline loops: CDR1 SGDLS, CDR2 YYNGEE. The ends lost 4 bases at V and 8 bases at J; junction bases unmatched: 10. Written as DNA, the CDR3 is TGTGCCAGCAGCCCGACCGGACAGGGGTTGGATGAGCAGTTCTTC. It specifies CASSPTGQGLDEQFF.

The chain links TRBV28 to TRBJ1-5; D remains ambiguous. Germline V gene data show CDR1 as MDHEN and CDR2 as SYDVKM. The CDR3 consists of 12 residues. Trimming removed 2 bases at V and 5 bases at J, with 4 bases between. The CDR3 sequence: CASSLVYQPQHF. DNA for the CDR3: TGTGCCAGCAGTTTAGTATATCAGCCCCAGCATTTT.

This chain joins TRBV7-6 and TRBJ1-1; D might be TRBD1 (6 bases). V gave up 5 bases and J gave up 3 bases, with 10 bases separating them. The length of the CDR3 is 13 residues. Germline CDR1 SGHVS, CDR2 FNYEAQ. CDR3 in DNA: TGTGCCAGCAGCCCGGGGGCTCACACTGAAGCTTTCTTT. This translates into CASSPGAHTEAFF.

In regard to this clone: Different DNA sequences within this sample yield the same CDR3. The chain is built from TRBV15 and TRBJ2-7; unclear D gene. The germline CDR1 and CDR2 sequences are LNHNV and YYDKDF (reference sequence). V was shortened by 0 bases and J by 4 bases, with 7 bases between the two germline ends. CDR3 length equals 13 residues. The CDR3, as DNA: TGTGCCACCAGCAGAGAACAGTTATACGAGCAGTACTTC. Translated: CATSREQLYEQYF. Full variable domain (missing parts from reference TRBV15 and TRBJ2-7): DAMVIQNPRYQVTQFGKPVTLSCSQTLNHNVMYWYQQKSSQAPKLLFHYYDKDFNNEADTPDNFQSRRPNTSFCFLDIRSPGLGDTAMYLCATSREQLYEQYFGPGTRLTVT.

This clone came up a few times. The chain has TRBV7-9 and TRBJ2-2; 8 bases fit TRBD2. The CDR3 consists of 19 residues. Germline values: CDR1 SEHNR, CDR2 FQNEAQ (reference sequence). Trimming removed 4 bases from V and 6 bases from J; junction bases left unmatched: 19. CDR3 sequence reads: CASSSYPPGGRSVAGELFF. CDR3 DNA sequence: TGTGCCAGCAGCTCTTATCCCCCGGGGGGGCGATCGGTGGCCGGGGAGCTGTTTTTT.

In this sample, this clone turned up a few times. The chain joins TRBV4-3 to TRBJ2-7, with D tentatively TRBD1 or TRBD2 (5 bases each). The CDR3 runs to 15 residues. Trimming took off 3 bases at V and 7 bases at J, with 19 bases between the two ends. Germline CDR1 and CDR2: LGHNA and YSLEER. The CDR3, as DNA: TGCGCCAGCAGCCAGTCTTGGCAGGGATCGGGGGAGCAGTACTTC. Encoded protein: CASSQSWQGSGEQYF.

This chain's CDR3 is CASSYRGPSTDTQYF. The CDR3 DNA sequence: TGTGCCAGCAGCTACCGGGGGCCCAGCACAGATACGCAGTATTTT. This chain joins TRBV5-6 and TRBJ2-3; possibly TRBD1 or TRBD2 for D (6 bases each). Germline V gene lookup returns CDR1 SGHDT and CDR2 YYEEEE. The CDR3 totals 15 residues. V lost 3 bases and J 0 bases, leaving 11 bases between the germline ends.

The rearrangement uses TRBV6-5 and TRBJ2-5, with D tentatively TRBD2 (5 bases). This CDR3 is built from 15 residues. Deletions cut 5 bases from V and 5 bases from J, with 18 bases between. The germline V gene has CDR1 MNHEY and CDR2 SVGAGI. The DNA for the CDR3 is TGTGCCAGCAGTCTTTATGCGGGCGCTGCGGAGACCCAGTACTTC. This encodes CASSLYAGAAETQYF.

The V and J genes are TRBV28 and TRBJ1-4; 10 nucleotides agree with TRBD1. V gave up 4 bases and J gave up 7 bases; unmatched junction bases: 12. This CDR3 spans 17 amino acids. Germline lookup yields CDR1 MDHEN and CDR2 SYDVKM. This CDR3 is CASSSYRDRGVREKLFF. In nucleotides, the CDR3 is TGTGCCAGCAGTTCCTACCGGGACAGGGGTGTCCGTGAAAAACTGTTTTTT.

The CDR3 region has the DNA TGCGCCAGCAGCGGGAGACTAGCGGGGGTGATGAATGAGCAGTTCTTC. Its protein is CASSGRLAGVMNEQFF. This chain links TRBV5-1 with TRBJ2-1, with 12 bases aligning to TRBD2. V lost 4 bases to trimming and J lost 7 bases; unmatched junction nucleotides: 9. Germline CDR1 and CDR2: SGHRS and YFSETQ. The CDR3 runs 16 residues.

The V gene is TRBV6-2 or TRBV6-3, the J gene TRBJ1-5; D is unresolved. This CDR3 comprises 12 residues. Trimming took 1 base from V and 7 from J, leaving 5 bases between them. The germline gives CDR1 MNHEY, CDR2 SVGEGT. The CDR3: CASSYWVQPQHF. Here the CDR3 DNA reads TGTGCCAGCAGTTACTGGGTGCAGCCCCAGCATTTT.

This chain connects TRBV27 to TRBJ2-1; 8 nucleotides align to TRBD2. CDR3 length: 14 residues. Per the germline V gene, CDR1 is MNHEY and CDR2 is SMNVEV (reference sequence). After removal of 8 bases from V and 8 bases from J, the junction contained 11 bases not matched to a gene. Here the CDR3 DNA reads TGTGCCAGCGGACTTTTCGGGGGGGTAGATGAGCAGTTCTTC. It yields the protein CASGLFGGVDEQFF.

The chain recombines TRBV5-5 with TRBJ2-5, with 15 positions matching TRBD2. Germline CDR1 is SGHKS and CDR2 is YYEKEE (reference sequence). The J segment lost 5 bases and the V segment lost 3 bases, leaving 2 bases of the junction unmatched. This CDR3 is 15 amino acids long. The CDR3 region is CASSWGLAGGETQYF. For the CDR3, the DNA is TGTGCCAGCAGCTGGGGACTAGCGGGGGGCGAGACCCAGTACTTC.

The chain is built from TRBV14 and TRBJ2-7; TRBD2 aligns across 7 bases. Unmatched junction bases numbered 10, after V lost 9 bases and J lost 5 bases. This CDR3 contains 13 residues. The germline gives CDR1 SGHDN, CDR2 FVKESK. The CDR3 sequence is CARGEGVIHEQYF. The CDR3 DNA is TGTGCCAGAGGGGAGGGAGTAATACACGAGCAGTACTTC.

This chain connects TRBV6-6 to TRBJ2-3; the D gene is possibly TRBD1 (5 bases). V was shortened by 0 bases and J by 1 base, with 11 bases between the two germline ends. CDR3 length equals 16 residues. Germline values: CDR1 MNHNY, CDR2 SVGAGI (reference sequence). The CDR3 sequence: CASSYSQGSRTDTQYF. As DNA, the CDR3 is TGTGCCAGCAGTTACTCCCAGGGCAGCCGCACAGATACGCAGTATTTT.

The chain has TRBV4-3 and TRBJ1-2; no definite D call. The CDR3 is 14 amino acids. The V end was cut by 0 bases, the J end by 9 bases, with 14 bases between. Per germline, CDR1 LGHNA and CDR2 YSLEER. The CDR3 sequence is CASSQDRGSSSYTF. The CDR3 bases are TGCGCCAGCAGCCAAGATCGTGGCAGTAGTAGCTACACCTTC.

The chain is built from TRBV19 and TRBJ2-7; 7 bases fit TRBD1. The length of the CDR3 is 16 residues. V trimming: 1 base; J trimming: 2 bases; junction bases outside the gene matches: 8. Looked up from germline, CDR1 is LNHDA and CDR2 is SQIVND (reference sequence). CDR3 sequence reads: CASSIGPWGTAYEQYF. The CDR3 DNA sequence: TGTGCCAGTAGTATAGGGCCTTGGGGGACAGCCTACGAGCAGTACTTC.

For the CDR3, the DNA is TGTGCCAGCAGCACCGGATCGGGGAGAGTGGCTAATGAAAAACTGTTTTTT. Residues: CASSTGSGRVANEKLFF. The chain couples TRBV7-9 to TRBJ1-4, with D unresolved. Germline values: CDR1 SEHNR, CDR2 FQNEAQ (reference sequence). This CDR3 contains 17 residues. V lost 5 bases, J lost 3 bases, and 19 bases lay in between.

The V call is TRBV28, the J call TRBJ2-1; D unclear. The V and J ends lost 4 bases and 0 bases respectively, with 7 bases between them. Germline values: CDR1 MDHEN, CDR2 SYDVKM. The CDR3 loop spans 14 amino acids. CDR3 region: CASSSTGSYNEQFF. The CDR3 DNA follows: TGTGCCAGCAGTTCGACGGGCTCCTACAATGAGCAGTTCTTC.

V gene TRBV5-4 combines with J gene TRBJ1-2, with 10 bases that match TRBD1. This CDR3 comprises 15 residues. Germline CDR1 and CDR2: SGHNT and YYREEE (reference sequence). The J segment lost 3 bases and the V segment lost 2 bases, leaving 4 bases of the junction unmatched. The CDR3 sequence is CASSFWTGGHYGYTF. CDR3 nucleotides: TGTGCCAGCAGCTTTTGGACAGGGGGGCACTATGGCTACACCTTC.

This rearrangement joins TRBV6-5 to TRBJ2-2, with D perhaps matching TRBD1 (5 bases). In germline, CDR1 is MNHEY, CDR2 SVGAGI. This CDR3 spans 14 amino acids. V was cut by 8 bases and J by 2 bases, with 12 bases left in between. CDR3 region: CASAPQGNTGELFF. CDR3 nucleotides: TGTGCCAGCGCTCCTCAGGGAAACACCGGGGAGCTGTTTTTT.

This chain links TRBV29-1 with TRBJ2-2, with D maybe TRBD2 (5 bases). Germline CDR1 and CDR2: SQVTM and ANQGSEA. The ends were cut back, 6 bases at V and 6 bases at J, with 20 bases in the middle. There are 15 residues in the CDR3. The CDR3 loop reads CSVLNPGFGAGELFF. Written as DNA, the CDR3 is TGCAGCGTCCTAAACCCGGGATTCGGAGCCGGGGAGCTGTTTTTT.

This chain uses TRBV29-1 with TRBJ2-5; no clear D gene. Germline V gene data show CDR1 as SQVTM and CDR2 as ANQGSEA. V was clipped by 3 bases and J by 3 bases, with 5 bases between them. The CDR3 has 11 amino acids. CDR3 sequence (DNA): TGCAGCGTTGACCAGAAAGAGACCCAGTACTTC. Amino acid sequence: CSVDQKETQYF. Variable domain in full (rest from reference TRBV29-1 and TRBJ2-5): SAVISQKPSRDICQRGTSLTIQCQVDSQVTMMFWYRQQPGQSLTLIATANQGSEATYESGFVIDKFPISRPNLTFSTLTVSNMSPEDSSIYLCSVDQKETQYFGPGTRLLVL.